The clone carrying this TCR beta chain was seen at least ten times. This entry belongs to a study of T cells in Graves' hyperthyroidism and ophthalmopathy. Participants, patients aged 18 to 65, had newly diagnosed hyperthyroidism with a duration under 2 months. Amplification targeted TCR beta CDR3 regions from RNA transcripts. The primer set for the first-round RT-PCR of the TCR CDR3 was HTBI. A single record per CDR3 protein comes from TCRdb applying MiXCR to the multiplex PCR reads. The sample carries about 570,000 distinct CDR3 sequences, 14% recorded once. This sequence originates from a woman in her thirties or forties with Graves' hyperthyroidism. What was sequenced was blood.

The CDR3 DNA is TGTGCCAGCGGGGGGGGACAGGGAATGTTAGGCTCCTACAATGAGCAGTTCTTC. Encoded protein: CASGGGQGMLGSYNEQFF. This rearrangement joins TRBV28 to TRBJ2-1; 9 nucleotides agree with TRBD1. The length of the CDR3 is 18 residues. Germline V gives CDR1 MDHEN, CDR2 SYDVKM. V lost 8 bases to trimming and J lost 0 bases; unmatched junction nucleotides: 14.